What follows is one TCR beta chain and its context. Every sequencing run drew on 15-18 subjects and yielded over 170 million TCR-beta sequences. TCRdb processed the 5' RACE reads anew with MiXCR; each CDR3 protein has one entry. The table lists 25,000 or so distinct CDR3 sequences, approximately 13% of them singletons. This entry comes from a study of neurological immune-mediated disorders. The V gene's germline CDR1 is MGHRA and CDR2 YSYEKL. J lost 0 bases, V lost 6 bases, and 4 bases had no gene match. The CDR3 length is 15 residues. This sample's time point: technical triplicate 1. This receptor was obtained from a female donor with HTLV-1-associated myelopathy (HAM/TSP). The chain is built from TRBV4-1 and TRBJ2-1, with 8 bases lining up with TRBD1. Sequenced: CD4+ T cells from blood. The CDR3 region is CASSKTGGSYNEQFF. CDR3 DNA: TGCGCCAGCAGTAAAACAGGGGGCTCCTACAATGAGCAGTTCTTC.